This T cell receptor beta chain came from a study of blood T cells in healthy people across ages. The CDR3 runs 12 residues. The germline V gene has CDR1 PRHDT and CDR2 FYEKMQ (reference sequence). This clonotype was recorded at least ten times. The junction and the germline gene differ at one end; a read error may be behind it. A second PCR, run for about 6 to 11 cycles, used a sample-barcoded 5' primer plus a J-beta primer mix. TCRdb processed the 5' RACE reads anew with MiXCR; each CDR3 protein has one entry. The data contain 750,000 to 950,000 distinct CDR3 sequences, about a quarter of them seen just once; the ten biggest clones take up 3%. This sample was shared with a second study, whose subject was T cells of mothers and their children.

This chain uses TRBV13 with TRBJ2-2; unclear D gene. Sequencing was performed on blood. This receptor was identified in a boy aged 5-17 years in good health. CDR3 DNA sequence: TGCGCCAGCAGCTTGTTCTCCGGGGAGCTGTTTTTT. Its translation is CASSLFSGELFF.